The 24 T cell receptor beta chains reported below all come from one sample, sequenced in a study of CD8+CD57+ T cells in acquired aplastic anemia. TCR beta VDJ and CDR3 profiles were obtained from a genomic DNA template. TCRdb re-derived calls from the reads in MiXCR, one entry per CDR3 protein. Here the sample spans 200,000 to 250,000 distinct CDR3 sequences, roughly 50% being singletons. The authors sequenced patients whose flow cytometry had shown CD8+CD57+ cell expansion. The sequenced sample was sorted CD4+, CD8+, or CD8+CD57+ T cells (not recorded which) from PBMCs. These receptors originate from a human donor with aplastic anemia.

The chain couples TRBV27 to TRBJ1-1; D not certain. CDR3 length: 16 residues. The germline CDR1 and CDR2 sequences are MNHEY and SMNVEV (reference sequence). Trimming stripped 0 bases from V and 4 bases from J, with 15 bases between. CDR3 sequence: CASSLSEGLPGTEAFF. CDR3 nucleotide sequence: TGTGCCAGCAGTTTATCAGAGGGCCTCCCGGGCACTGAAGCTTTCTTT.

This clonotype was counted many times. The V gene is TRBV7-3, the J gene TRBJ1-1, with D possibly matching TRBD1 (5 bases). CDR1 is SGHTA and CDR2 is FQGTGA in the germline V gene. V lost 11 bases and J 1 base, leaving 14 bases between the germline ends. This CDR3 contains 13 residues. CDR3 protein: CACSRGANTEAFF. The CDR3 DNA sequence: TGTGCCTGCTCGAGAGGGGCGAACACTGAAGCTTTCTTT. The full variable domain, completed using reference TRBV7-3 and TRBJ1-1, is GAGVSQTPSNKVTEKGKYVELRCDPISGHTALYWYRQSLGQGPEFLIYFQGTGAADDSGLPNDRFFAVRPEGSVSTLKIQRTERGDSAVYLCACSRGANTEAFFGQGTRLTVV.

The chain couples TRBV7-3 to TRBJ2-3; the D gene is possibly TRBD2 (8 bases). This CDR3 region has 18 residues. Germline V gene sequence: CDR1 SGHTA, CDR2 FQGTGA. CDR3 amino acids: CASQLRGRGALSTDTQYF. CDR3 sequence (DNA): TGTGCTTCTCAGCTTAGGGGGCGGGGGGCACTCAGCACAGATACGCAGTATTTT.

The chain joins TRBV24-1 to TRBJ2-1; 7 nucleotides line up with TRBD2. J was trimmed by 0 bases and V by 7 bases; bases with no gene match: 5. This CDR3 is 15 amino acids long. Germline V CDR1 and CDR2: KGHDR, SFDVKD. Here the CDR3 reads CATRGAGSSYNEQFF. In DNA, the CDR3 is TGTGCCACCAGGGGAGCGGGGAGCTCCTACAATGAGCAGTTCTTC.

V usage is TRBV28 and J usage is TRBJ2-5; 8 bases map to TRBD2. The CDR3 totals 14 residues. V was pared by 5 bases and J by 5 bases, with 7 bases of the junction left unmatched. CDR1 and CDR2 from the germline V gene are MDHEN and SYDVKM. In DNA, the CDR3 is TGTGCCAGCAGTCCTCGGGGGGGTCTGGAGACCCAGTACTTC. The encoded protein is CASSPRGGLETQYF.

The chain is built from TRBV4-1 and TRBJ1-2; TRBD1 is a possible D gene (6 bases). This CDR3 is built from 18 residues. The V gene's germline CDR1 is MGHRA and CDR2 YSYEKL. Trimming removed 1 base at V and 0 bases at J, with 18 bases between. Here the CDR3 DNA reads TGCGCCAGCAGCCAAGTCCCCGTCGGGGGGCCTTCTAACTATGGCTACACCTTC. Translation gives CASSQVPVGGPSNYGYTF.

V usage is TRBV24-1 and J usage is TRBJ2-1; perhaps D is TRBD1 or TRBD2 (6 bases each). Germline V gives CDR1 KGHDR, CDR2 SFDVKD. The V end was cut by 7 bases, the J end by 8 bases, with 11 bases between. This CDR3 is 12 amino acids long. The CDR3 DNA sequence: TGTGCCACCAGCCCTAGGGGGGATGAGCAGTTCTTC. It is translated as CATSPRGDEQFF.

Ten or more counts support this clonotype. CDR3: CASSSRTTGVGSPLHF. The DNA of the CDR3 is TGCGCCAGCAGCTCCCGAACGACAGGTGTAGGGTCACCCCTCCACTTT. The chain employs TRBV5-1 and TRBJ1-6, with TRBD1 as a possible D gene (6 bases). V was pared by 3 bases and J by 10 bases, with 20 bases between. Germline-derived CDR1 and CDR2 are SGHRS and YFSETQ. This CDR3 comprises 16 residues. The whole variable domain, filled in from reference TRBV5-1 and TRBJ1-6, reads KAGVTQTPRYLIKTRGQQVTLSCSPISGHRSVSWYQQTPGQGLQFLFEYFSETQRNKGNFPGRFSGRQFSNSRSEMNVSTLELGDSALYLCASSSRTTGVGSPLHFGNGTRLTVT.

The CDR3 nucleotides are TGTGCCAGCAGCTTAGTAGGGGGTAGGATTCCTTACGAGCAGTACTTC. This translates into CASSLVGGRIPYEQYF. This chain links TRBV7-3 with TRBJ2-7, with a weak D call TRBD1 (6 bases). V was clipped by 2 bases and J by 4 bases, with 18 bases between them. Looked up from germline, CDR1 is SGHTA and CDR2 is FQGTGA. This CDR3 contains 16 residues.

The rearrangement joins TRBV19 to TRBJ1-2; 9 nucleotides line up with TRBD1. Germline trimming cut 9 bases from V and 8 bases from J; bases unmatched to any gene: 22. The germline V gene has CDR1 LNHDA and CDR2 SQIVND (reference sequence). CDR3 length: 17 amino acids. The CDR3 DNA is TGTGCCAGCGGGGCCTCCGGGACAGGGTACTACAAGATGGGCTACACCTTC. Protein sequence: CASGASGTGYYKMGYTF.

The CDR3 protein is CASSPVDRQETQYF. The CDR3 nucleotides read TGTGCCAGCTCACCGGTTGACAGGCAAGAGACCCAGTACTTC. The chain couples TRBV18 to TRBJ2-5; tentatively, D is TRBD1 (6 bases). Germline assignment: CDR1 KGHSH and CDR2 LQKENI. The length of the CDR3 is 14 residues. Trimming cost V 3 bases and J 2 bases, with 10 bases left between them. Based on the CDR3 plus reference TRBV18 and TRBJ2-5, the full variable domain is NAGVMQNPRHLVRRRGQEARLRCSPMKGHSHVYWYRQLPEEGLKFMVYLQKENIIDESGMPKERFSAEFPKEGPSILRIQQVVRGDSAAYFCASSPVDRQETQYFGPGTRLLVL.

In its sample, this clonotype was seen many times. The chain is built from TRBV28 and TRBJ1-6; TRBD1 matches 8 bases. Germline V gene lookup returns CDR1 MDHEN and CDR2 SYDVKM. Trimming removed 5 bases from V and 0 bases from J; junction bases left unmatched: 6. The CDR3 is made up of 17 amino acids. CDR3 sequence (DNA): TGTGCCAGCAGTCTGTGGACAGGGAGCTCCTATAATTCACCCCTCCACTTT. Protein product: CASSLWTGSSYNSPLHF.

This clonotype came up a few times. This sequence joins TRBV20-1 and TRBJ2-5; D unresolved. V was clipped by 5 bases and J by 0 bases, with 4 bases between them. The CDR3 totals 11 residues. Germline CDR1 reads DFQATT; CDR2 reads SNEGSKA (reference sequence). CDR3 DNA: TGCAGTGCTGCTCACCAAGAGACCCAGTACTTC. As protein: CSAAHQETQYF.

This sequence joins TRBV7-2 and TRBJ1-2, with TRBD1 matching over 9 bases. This CDR3 is 14 amino acids long. Germline assignment: CDR1 SGHTA and CDR2 FQGNSA. The V gene end was trimmed by 3 bases and the J gene end by 7 bases; junction bases not matched to a gene: 6. The CDR3 region is CASSFGTGSAGYTF. DNA for the CDR3: TGTGCCAGCAGCTTTGGGACAGGGTCTGCTGGCTACACCTTC.

This sequence joins TRBV19 and TRBJ1-1; D is unclear. Trimming pared 9 bases from V and 1 base from J, leaving 18 bases between. Germline V gene lookup returns CDR1 LNHDA and CDR2 SQIVND (reference sequence). This CDR3 comprises 15 residues. CDR3 amino acids: CASRRSQERNTEAFF. CDR3 coding DNA: TGTGCCAGCCGCCGGAGCCAGGAGCGGAACACTGAAGCTTTCTTT.

This clonotype has just a few counts. The chain uses TRBV15 and TRBJ2-7; 7 bases map to TRBD2. The CDR3 is 15 residues long. V shed 0 bases, J shed 3 bases, and the junction held 5 bases outside the gene matches. The germline V gene encodes CDR1 LNHNV and CDR2 YYDKDF (reference sequence). The CDR3 here is CATSRDWGGSYEQYF. As DNA, the CDR3 is TGTGCCACCAGCAGAGATTGGGGGGGTAGCTACGAGCAGTACTTC. Drawing the rest from reference TRBV15 and TRBJ2-7, the complete variable domain is DAMVIQNPRYQVTQFGKPVTLSCSQTLNHNVMYWYQQKSSQAPKLLFHYYDKDFNNEADTPDNFQSRRPNTSFCFLDIRSPGLGDTAMYLCATSRDWGGSYEQYFGPGTRLTVT.

V gene TRBV27 combines with J gene TRBJ2-7, with D possibly being TRBD2 (7 bases). The CDR3 covers 14 residues. Germline CDR1 MNHEY, CDR2 SMNVEV (reference sequence). The V end lost 2 bases, the J end lost 2 bases, and 10 bases lay between the germline ends. CDR3: CASSLIGGPYEQYF. The CDR3 region has the DNA TGTGCCAGCAGTTTAATCGGGGGGCCCTACGAGCAGTACTTC.

This clonotype came up many times. The chain is built from TRBV19 and TRBJ1-1; D is ambiguous. V was cut by 0 bases and J by 1 base, with 9 bases left in between. Germline V gives CDR1 LNHDA, CDR2 SQIVND (reference sequence). This CDR3 spans 15 amino acids. This CDR3 is CASSIDPFWNTEAFF. Written as DNA, the CDR3 is TGTGCCAGTAGTATAGACCCTTTTTGGAACACTGAAGCTTTCTTT.

This clonotype was counted at least ten times. The chain joins TRBV11-2 to TRBJ1-1; D gene ambiguous. The CDR3 sequence is 16 residues long. The ends were cut back, 1 base at V and 4 bases at J, with 16 bases in the middle. Germline CDR1 and CDR2: SGHAT and FQNNGV. In DNA form, the CDR3 reads TGTGCCAGCAGCTTAGTATCCGGTGTGGGTATCACTGAAGCTTTCTTT. It translates to CASSLVSGVGITEAFF.

The V gene is TRBV10-3, the J gene TRBJ1-4; TRBD1 matches at 12 bases. The junction had 12 bases not matched to a gene; V was cut back by 6 bases and J by 7 bases. Germline CDR1 and CDR2: ENHRY and SYGVKD. The CDR3 spans 17 residues. CDR3 DNA sequence: TGTGCCATCAGCCCCGGGACAGGGGGCGAGGCTAGTGAAAAACTGTTTTTT. Translated: CAISPGTGGEASEKLFF.

This clonotype was seen repeatedly, ten times or more. CDR3 loop: CASSAEQGGVQPQHF. CDR3 in DNA: TGTGCCAGCAGTGCCGAACAGGGGGGTGTTCAGCCCCAGCATTTT. This chain connects TRBV2 to TRBJ1-5; 8 bases line up with TRBD1. V shed 4 bases, J shed 6 bases, and the junction held 8 bases outside the gene matches. The CDR3 extends over 15 amino acids. Germline CDR1 and CDR2: SNHLY and FYNNEI.

This clonotype was recorded only once. This CDR3 fails to terminate in the conserved phenylalanine or tryptophan, so it likely reflects a read error. The DNA is left out, because the CDR3 cannot be placed on it with certainty; the CDR3 is given as TCRdb lists it. The rearrangement links TRBV7-4 to TRBJ1-6. The CDR3 spans 8 amino acids, including both terminal residues. Germline CDR1 SGHVT, CDR2 SQSDAQ. CDR3: CASSALTL.

About this clonotype itself: Compared with germline, one end of the junction differs, possibly owing to a read error. This chain joins TRBV7-7 and TRBJ2-7; 8 positions agree with TRBD2. The length of the CDR3 is 15 residues. Germline V gene data show CDR1 as SSHAT and CDR2 as FNYEAQ (reference sequence). CDR3 in DNA: TGTGCTAGCAGCTTAGCCTTGACTAGCGAGAACGAGCAGTACTTC. Translating it yields CASSLALTSENEQYF.

This clonotype has a count of ten or more. The rearrangement uses TRBV20-1 and TRBJ1-1; D not resolved. Deletions cut 2 bases from V and 4 bases from J, with 8 bases between. The germline V gene encodes CDR1 DFQATT and CDR2 SNEGSKA (reference sequence). The CDR3 length is 12 residues. CDR3 in amino acids: CSARRGFTEAFF. CDR3 bases: TGCAGTGCTAGAAGAGGGTTCACTGAAGCTTTCTTT.